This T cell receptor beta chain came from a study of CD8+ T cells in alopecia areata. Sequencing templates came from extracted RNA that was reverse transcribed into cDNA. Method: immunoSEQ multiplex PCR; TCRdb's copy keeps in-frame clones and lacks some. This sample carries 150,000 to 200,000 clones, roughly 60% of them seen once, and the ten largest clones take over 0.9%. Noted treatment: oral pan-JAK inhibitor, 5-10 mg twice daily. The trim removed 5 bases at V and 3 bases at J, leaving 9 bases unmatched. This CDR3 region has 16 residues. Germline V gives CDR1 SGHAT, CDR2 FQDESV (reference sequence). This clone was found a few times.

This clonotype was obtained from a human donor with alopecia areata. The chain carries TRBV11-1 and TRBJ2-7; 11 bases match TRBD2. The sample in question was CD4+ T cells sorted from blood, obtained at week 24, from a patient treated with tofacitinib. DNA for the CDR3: TGTGCCAGCAGCCAAGGGACTAGCGGTTATGACTACGAGCAGTACTTC. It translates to CASSQGTSGYDYEQYF.